The rows below give T cell receptor beta chains drawn from one sample of a study of cytomegalovirus exposure and HLA in healthy donors. Assay: immunoSEQ multiplex PCR; the TCRdb copy retains only in-frame clones and omits some. This sample has some 80,000 clones; 70% to 80% occur once, and the top ten carry 13%. The source material was PBMCs. Receptors were obtained from a human donor in good health. The CDR3 runs from the conserved cysteine through the conserved F or W. A D gene is named only where the DNA matches it firmly. The size of a clone is reported for some rows only, either as once, few or many, or as a class for expanded clones.

D,V,length,J,size,CDR3,DNA
TRBD1,TRBV4-2,14,TRBJ2-7,NA,CASSSGTGGLEQYF,TGTGCCAGCAGCTCCGGGACAGGGGGCCTCGAGCAGTACTTC
NA,TRBV5-1,14,TRBJ2-7,NA,CASSLIADSYEQYF,TGCGCCAGCAGCTTGATTGCAGACTCCTACGAGCAGTACTTC
NA,TRBV28,15,TRBJ2-5,NA,CASSSPRGGGETQYF,TGTGCCAGCAGTTCCCCCCGAGGGGGTGGAGAGACCCAGTACTTC
NA,TRBV19,12,TRBJ2-1,NA,CASSGWQAEQFF,TGTGCCAGTAGTGGGTGGCAGGCAGAGCAGTTCTTC
NA,TRBV4-3,15,TRBJ2-3,few,CASAHYGGVVDTQYF,TGCGCCAGCGCCCACTATGGCGGGGTAGTAGATACGCAGTATTTT
NA,TRBV5-1,12,TRBJ2-7,NA,CASSLTGHEQYF,TGCGCCAGCAGCTTGACAGGGCACGAGCAGTACTTC
NA,TRBV15,14,TRBJ2-7,NA,CATSRSRDNYEQYF,TGTGCCACCAGCAGAAGCCGGGACAACTACGAGCAGTACTTC
NA,TRBV19,16,TRBJ2-3,NA,CASSIVGQGGADTQYF,TGTGCCAGTAGTATAGTAGGTCAGGGAGGTGCAGATACGCAGTATTTT
TRBD2,TRBV14,16,TRBJ2-5,NA,CASSLWTSGGMETQYF,TGTGCCAGCAGCCTTTGGACTAGCGGGGGGATGGAGACCCAGTACTTC
NA,TRBV9,14,TRBJ2-5,NA,CASSVVGGAETQYF,TGTGCCAGCAGCGTAGTAGGAGGGGCAGAGACCCAGTACTTC
NA,TRBV27,16,TRBJ1-5,once,CASSQTGWGSNQPQHF,TGTGCCAGCAGTCAAACAGGGTGGGGAAGCAATCAGCCCCAGCATTTT
NA,TRBV30,13,TRBJ1-2,few,CAWSPAGYYGYTF,TGTGCCTGGAGTCCCGCCGGGTACTATGGCTACACCTTC
TRBD1,TRBV5-6,13,TRBJ1-2,NA,CASSRGTAYGYPF,TGTGCCAGCAGCCGTGGGACAGCCTATGGCTACCCCTTC
TRBD1,TRBV5-6,16,TRBJ2-7,NA,CASSWDRGARIFEQYF,TGTGCCAGCAGCTGGGACAGGGGCGCGCGAATCTTCGAGCAGTACTTC
TRBD1,TRBV5-4,16,TRBJ2-2,NA,CASSSRDSPNTGELFF,TGTGCCAGCAGCTCGAGGGACAGTCCGAACACCGGGGAGCTGTTTTTT
TRBD1,TRBV7-8,15,TRBJ1-3,NA,CASSQTGASGNTIYF,TGTGCCAGCAGCCAGACAGGGGCTTCTGGAAACACCATATATTTT
NA,TRBV30,13,TRBJ1-3,NA,CAWNSGSGNTIYF,TGTGCCTGGAACAGCGGCTCTGGAAACACCATATATTTT
NA,TRBV7-8,13,TRBJ1-1,once,CASSSRLVPEAFF,TGTGCCAGCAGCTCTAGGTTGGTACCCGAAGCTTTCTTT
TRBD2,TRBV4-3,16,TRBJ2-5,NA,CASSQDLTSGQETQYF,TGCGCCAGCAGCCAGGATCTGACTAGCGGACAAGAGACCCAGTACTTC
NA,TRBV4-1,18,TRBJ1-3,NA,CASSQDFPVGGSGNTIYF,TGCGCCAGCAGCCAAGATTTCCCCGTTGGAGGCTCTGGAAACACCATATATTTT
TRBD1,TRBV5-6,15,TRBJ1-1,few,CASSLRTGEGSEAFF,TGTGCCAGCAGCCTGAGGACAGGCGAGGGGTCTGAAGCTTTCTTT
TRBD1,TRBV19,16,TRBJ1-4,NA,CASSTTGVATNEKLFF,TGTGCCAGTAGTACGACAGGGGTGGCGACTAATGAAAAACTGTTTTTT
TRBD1,TRBV7-9,15,TRBJ1-6,once,CASSPPGTGNSPLHF,TGTGCCAGCAGTCCGCCCGGGACAGGGAATTCACCCCTCCACTTT
NA,TRBV5-8,14,TRBJ1-6,NA,CASGQALYNSPLHF,TGTGCCAGCGGGCAGGCCTTGTATAATTCACCCCTCCACTTT
TRBD1,TRBV5-8,13,TRBJ2-7,NA,CASSIGQDYEQYF,TGTGCCAGCAGCATAGGACAGGACTACGAGCAGTACTTC
NA,TRBV5-1,14,TRBJ2-1,NA,CASSLEQPYNEQFF,TGCGCCAGCAGCTTGGAACAGCCCTACAATGAGCAGTTCTTC
NA,TRBV19,15,TRBJ1-4,medium-sized,CASSTGLRGNEKLFF,TGTGCCAGTAGCACCGGGTTAAGGGGTAATGAAAAACTGTTTTTT
NA,TRBV30,15,TRBJ1-1,NA,CAWSVLTGRNTEAFF,TGTGCCTGGAGTGTACTGACAGGAAGGAACACTGAAGCTTTCTTT
TRBD1,TRBV19,16,TRBJ1-4,NA,CASSTAGTATNEKLFF,TGTGCCAGTAGTACCGCGGGGACAGCCACTAATGAAAAACTGTTTTTT
TRBD1,TRBV29-1,15,TRBJ2-3,NA,CSVEGQGFDTDTQYF,TGCAGCGTGGAGGGACAGGGTTTTGATACAGATACGCAGTATTTT
NA,TRBV19,14,TRBJ2-1,NA,CASSIRQGSDEQFF,TGTGCCAGTAGTATCAGGCAGGGAAGTGATGAGCAGTTCTTC
NA,TRBV2,12,TRBJ1-1,NA,CASSEQSEEAFF,TGTGCCAGCAGTGAACAGTCGGAGGAAGCTTTCTTT
TRBD2,TRBV4-2,14,TRBJ2-3,NA,CASWDGGATDTQYF,TGTGCCAGCTGGGACGGGGGGGCGACAGATACGCAGTATTTT
TRBD1,TRBV7-2,17,TRBJ1-2,NA,CASSPRGGGQGKGGYTF,TGTGCCAGCAGCCCCCGAGGGGGAGGACAGGGGAAGGGTGGCTACACCTTC